A single sample gave rise to the 30 T cell receptor beta chains below, sequenced in a study of blood T cell repertoires in COVID-19. Generated by immunoSEQ multiplex PCR, the TCRdb table keeps only in-frame clones and is missing some. The table records roughly 67,000 clones, about 83% of them present only once. The specimen was peripheral blood. These receptors all stem from a human donor in a cohort sampled during active COVID-19.

V and J are TRBV3-1 (or the pseudogene TRBV3-2) and TRBJ2-1, with D uncertain. The germline V gene encodes CDR1 LGHDT and CDR2 YNNKEL (reference sequence). The CDR3 covers 13 residues. V dropped 3 bases and J dropped 7 bases, with 10 bases sitting between them. CDR3: CASSHSGTNEQFF. The CDR3 DNA reads TGTGCCAGCAGCCACTCAGGTACGAATGAGCAGTTCTTC.

This clone has a single count. The rearrangement joins TRBV28 to TRBJ1-1; no definite D call. Germline CDR1 is MDHEN and CDR2 is SYDVKM. This CDR3 spans 15 amino acids. V lost 2 bases and J 5 bases, leaving 15 bases between the germline ends. The CDR3 nucleotides are TGTGCCAGCAGTTTACCGAGGAGCATGGAGACTGAAGCTTTCTTT. Protein sequence: CASSLPRSMETEAFF.

This chain links TRBV3-1 (or the pseudogene TRBV3-2) with TRBJ2-7; 8 positions match TRBD2. Germline V gene sequence: CDR1 LGHDT, CDR2 YNNKEL (reference sequence). J was trimmed by 2 bases and V by 4 bases; bases with no gene match: 7. CDR3 length: 15 residues. The CDR3 loop is CASSRRSGGTYEQYF. The DNA of the CDR3 is TGTGCCAGCAGCCGGCGGAGCGGGGGTACCTACGAGCAGTACTTC.

This chain links TRBV9 with TRBJ2-2; a possible D gene is TRBD1 (6 bases). CDR1 and CDR2 from the germline V gene are SGDLS and YYNGEE. The CDR3 is made up of 15 amino acids. Trimming shortened V by 4 bases and J by 4 bases, and 14 bases separated the two germline ends. In DNA, the CDR3 is TGTGCCAGCAGCCCCGGGGTACAGGGCACCGGGGAGCTGTTTTTT. Protein sequence: CASSPGVQGTGELFF.

The rearrangement joins TRBV6-2 or TRBV6-3 to TRBJ2-1; no clear D gene. The ends were cut back, 0 bases at V and 7 bases at J, with 7 bases in the middle. Per germline, CDR1 MNHEY and CDR2 SVGEGT. The CDR3 has 13 residues. The CDR3 coding sequence is TGTGCCAGCAGTTACTCGCAGGCGAATGAGCAGTTCTTC. It specifies CASSYSQANEQFF.

The chain is built from TRBV5-6 and TRBJ2-5, with D hard to call. V was trimmed by 1 base and J by 4 bases, leaving 2 bases between them. There are 11 residues in the CDR3. Germline V lookup: CDR1 SGHDT, CDR2 YYEEEE. The chain's CDR3 is CASSLRETQYF. CDR3 sequence (DNA): TGTGCCAGCAGCTTGCGAGAGACCCAGTACTTC.

This clone has a handful of counts. V gene TRBV5-4 combines with J gene TRBJ1-1, with TRBD1 identical over 10 bases. This CDR3 contains 16 residues. V lost 4 bases and J lost 7; bases outside the gene matches: 13. Looked up from germline, CDR1 is SGHNT and CDR2 is YYREEE (reference sequence). CDR3 nucleotide sequence: TGTGCCAGCAGCCCGGATCGCGGGACAGGGGAAAGTGAAGCTTTCTTT. It yields the protein CASSPDRGTGESEAFF.

The rearrangement links TRBV7-2 to TRBJ2-3; 8 nucleotides align to TRBD2. Germline V gives CDR1 SGHTA, CDR2 FQGNSA. The CDR3 has 15 residues. J was trimmed by 2 bases and V by 2 bases; bases with no gene match: 3. CDR3 sequence: CASSLQAGDTDTQYF. The CDR3 nucleotides read TGTGCCAGCAGCTTACAAGCGGGGGACACAGATACGCAGTATTTT.

This chain links TRBV11-2 with TRBJ2-7; 7 bases are a match to TRBD2. The CDR3 totals 13 residues. The junction had 8 bases not matched to a gene; V was cut back by 5 bases and J by 7 bases. Germline assignment: CDR1 SGHAT and CDR2 FQNNGV. The DNA of the CDR3 is TGTGCCAGCAGCCCCAGGACCGGGGGGGAGCAGTACTTC. Translated: CASSPRTGGEQYF.

The gene calls are TRBV5-1 and TRBJ2-6, with a weak D call TRBD2 (6 bases). Germline values: CDR1 SGHRS, CDR2 YFSETQ. The CDR3 is 17 amino acids. V shed 4 bases and J shed 2 bases, with 16 bases lying between them. CDR3 DNA sequence: TGCGCCAGCAGCGATCGAACAGCGGGCCCTGGGGCCAACGTCCTGACTTTC. It translates to CASSDRTAGPGANVLTF.

The V call is TRBV7-2, the J call TRBJ1-2; no definite D call. Trimming left V 1 base short and J 2 bases short, with 8 bases between. The CDR3 contains 14 residues. The germline gives CDR1 SGHTA, CDR2 FQGNSA. CDR3 amino acids: CASSLDSSNYGYTF. DNA for the CDR3: TGTGCCAGCAGCTTAGACAGCTCCAACTATGGCTACACCTTC.

The chain employs TRBV19 and TRBJ2-2, with no clear D. Trimming took 6 bases from V and 0 from J, leaving 14 bases between them. The length of the CDR3 is 16 residues. CDR1 is LNHDA and CDR2 is SQIVND in the germline V gene (reference sequence). The CDR3 reads CASRGVGQPNTGELFF. The CDR3 DNA reads as TGTGCCAGTAGAGGTGTGGGCCAACCGAACACCGGGGAGCTGTTTTTT.

This clone appeared a few times. The V call is TRBV6-2 or TRBV6-3, the J call TRBJ2-7; 7 positions agree with TRBD2. Germline lookup yields CDR1 MNHEY and CDR2 SVGEGT. V lost 0 bases to trimming and J lost 3 bases; unmatched junction nucleotides: 8. The CDR3 covers 16 residues. The CDR3, as DNA: TGTGCCAGCAGTTACTCGGTACCGGGACTATACTACGAGCAGTACTTC. This encodes CASSYSVPGLYYEQYF.

The rearrangement links TRBV7-2 to TRBJ2-1; 9 bases are shared with TRBD1. The CDR3 runs to 15 residues. Losses at the gene ends were 5 bases for V and 7 bases for J; bases not matched to a gene: 9. The germline V gene has CDR1 SGHTA and CDR2 FQGNSA. The CDR3 protein is CASSPPGQGGNEQFF. Written as DNA, the CDR3 is TGTGCCAGCAGCCCTCCGGGACAGGGTGGGAATGAGCAGTTCTTC.

The V gene is TRBV7-9, the J gene TRBJ2-3; 7 bases line up with TRBD2. Germline CDR1 reads SEHNR; CDR2 reads FQNEAQ (reference sequence). V was clipped by 0 bases and J by 2 bases; unmatched bases: 5. The CDR3 length is 16 residues. In nucleotides, the CDR3 is TGTGCCAGCAGCTTAGCGGAAGCGGGGATCACAGATACGCAGTATTTT. This encodes CASSLAEAGITDTQYF.

This sequence joins TRBV10-2 and TRBJ2-7, with 10 bases lining up with TRBD1. V lost 7 bases and J lost 6; bases outside the gene matches: 6. There are 13 residues in the CDR3. Per germline, CDR1 WSHSY and CDR2 SAAADI. The CDR3 DNA sequence: TGCGCCAGCAACTGGGACAGGGGAGGCGAGCAGTACTTC. Protein: CASNWDRGGEQYF.

This clone showed up just a few times. The gene calls are TRBV19 and TRBJ1-5, with 7 bases matching TRBD1. The CDR3 is 17 residues long. J lost 5 bases, V lost 5 bases, and 15 bases had no gene match. Germline CDR1 is LNHDA and CDR2 is SQIVND (reference sequence). The CDR3 here is CASSPHGPGGRDQPQHF. CDR3 sequence (DNA): TGTGCCAGTAGTCCCCATGGACCAGGGGGGCGAGATCAGCCCCAGCATTTT. Full variable domain (rest looked up from reference TRBV19 and TRBJ1-5): DGGITQSPKYLFRKEGQNVTLSCEQNLNHDAMYWYRQDPGQGLRLIYYSQIVNDFQKGDIAEGYSVSREKKESFPLTVTSAQKNPTAFYLCASSPHGPGGRDQPQHFGDGTRLSIL.

This clone was counted between two and nine times. Here the CDR3 reads CASSWSSGGSTDTQYF. DNA of the CDR3: TGTGCCAGCAGCTGGTCTAGCGGGGGGAGCACAGATACGCAGTATTTT. The chain links TRBV7-2 to TRBJ2-3; 11 nucleotides agree with TRBD2. Germline CDR1 and CDR2: SGHTA and FQGNSA. This CDR3 region has 16 residues. V shed 4 bases, J shed 0 bases, and the junction held 3 bases outside the gene matches.

The V and J genes are TRBV11-2 and TRBJ2-5, with 15 bases fitting TRBD2. The V gene end was trimmed by 5 bases and the J gene end by 4 bases; junction bases not matched to a gene: 2. The CDR3 runs to 15 residues. Germline lookup yields CDR1 SGHAT and CDR2 FQNNGV. For the CDR3, the DNA is TGTGCCAGCAGCACGGGACTAGCGGGAGGAGAGACCCAGTACTTC. Translating gives CASSTGLAGGETQYF.

The chain is built from TRBV9 and TRBJ2-3, with TRBD1 identical over 7 bases. CDR3 length: 15 residues. V was pared by 4 bases and J by 4 bases, with 9 bases of the junction left unmatched. Germline V CDR1 and CDR2: SGDLS, YYNGEE. CDR3 in DNA: TGTGCCAGCAGCCCTCTAGGGGGCCGGTCAGATACGCAGTATTTT. This sequence encodes CASSPLGGRSDTQYF.

The chain joins TRBV18 to TRBJ1-5, with D possibly being TRBD1 (5 bases). The CDR3 covers 13 residues. V gave up 5 bases and J gave up 7 bases, with 12 bases separating them. Germline V lookup: CDR1 KGHSH, CDR2 LQKENI. The CDR3 is CASSGGGFQPQHF. The DNA of the CDR3 is TGTGCCAGCTCAGGGGGAGGGTTCCAGCCCCAGCATTTT.

The V gene is TRBV27, the J gene TRBJ2-5; 8 bases line up with TRBD2. V shed 3 bases and J 5 bases; nucleotides not matched to a gene: 5. The CDR3 is 14 amino acids. Germline CDR1 and CDR2: MNHEY and SMNVEV (reference sequence). In nucleotides, the CDR3 is TGTGCCAGCAGTTTGAGCGGGAGCGGTGAGACCCAGTACTTC. Amino acids: CASSLSGSGETQYF.

V gene TRBV11-2 combines with J gene TRBJ2-1, with 9 positions matching TRBD1. Germline V gene lookup returns CDR1 SGHAT and CDR2 FQNNGV. The CDR3 length is 16 residues. V lost 3 bases to trimming and J lost 2 bases; unmatched junction nucleotides: 5. The CDR3 spells CASSLVRTGAYNEQFF. CDR3 nucleotide sequence: TGTGCCAGCAGCTTGGTCCGGACAGGGGCCTACAATGAGCAGTTCTTC.

This chain connects TRBV6-2 or TRBV6-3 to TRBJ2-1, with 11 bases identical to TRBD2. This CDR3 contains 18 residues. Germline CDR1 MNHEY, CDR2 SVGEGT. J gave up 7 bases and V 3 bases, and 14 bases lay outside the gene matches. CDR3: CASSYDRLAGGAGNEQFF. In DNA form, the CDR3 reads TGTGCCAGCAGTTATGATCGGCTAGCGGGGGGTGCTGGGAATGAGCAGTTCTTC.

V usage is TRBV12-5 and J usage is TRBJ2-1, with D perhaps matching TRBD2 (7 bases). V dropped 6 bases and J dropped 3 bases, with 21 bases sitting between them. The CDR3 is 17 residues long. Germline-derived CDR1 and CDR2 are LGHNT and FRNRAP. The CDR3 DNA reads TGTGCTAGTGGGACCACTGTGGGGGGGCACTTCTACAATGAGCAGTTCTTC. This codes for CASGTTVGGHFYNEQFF.

V gene TRBV7-2 combines with J gene TRBJ2-1; a weak D match, TRBD2 (6 bases). Looked up from germline, CDR1 is SGHTA and CDR2 is FQGNSA. V was trimmed by 0 bases and J by 4 bases, leaving 13 bases between them. The CDR3 has 16 amino acids. CDR3 bases: TGTGCCAGCAGCTTAGCCGTCGCTAGCGCGTACAATGAGCAGTTCTTC. Translated, it gives CASSLAVASAYNEQFF.

The chain couples TRBV5-1 to TRBJ2-1; TRBD2 agrees at 13 bases. The CDR3 extends over 18 amino acids. The germline CDR1 and CDR2 sequences are SGHRS and YFSETQ. Trimming removed 1 base from V and 6 bases from J; junction bases left unmatched: 10. The DNA for the CDR3 is TGCGCCAGCAGCTTGTTACTTACTAGGACTAGCGGGGGCAATGAGCAGTTCTTC. It specifies CASSLLLTRTSGGNEQFF. Together with reference TRBV5-1 and TRBJ2-1, the CDR3 gives the full variable domain: KAGVTQTPRYLIKTRGQQVTLSCSPISGHRSVSWYQQTPGQGLQFLFEYFSETQRNKGNFPGRFSGRQFSNSRSEMNVSTLELGDSALYLCASSLLLTRTSGGNEQFFGPGTRLTVL.

J is TRBJ2-5 and V is TRBV9; weak D call: TRBD2 (6 bases). The CDR3 sequence is 14 residues long. The V end was cut by 3 bases, the J end by 6 bases, with 15 bases between. The germline V gene encodes CDR1 SGDLS and CDR2 YYNGEE. The CDR3 is CASSDGGAVKTQYF. Written as DNA, the CDR3 is TGTGCCAGCAGCGACGGGGGAGCGGTAAAGACCCAGTACTTC.

This CDR3 reads CASSEQGRYNEQFF. The CDR3 region has the DNA TGTGCCAGCAGTGAGCAGGGCCGCTACAATGAGCAGTTCTTC. The rearrangement uses TRBV2 and TRBJ2-1, with TRBD1 as a possible D gene (5 bases). Germline-derived CDR1 and CDR2 are SNHLY and FYNNEI. The CDR3 runs to 14 residues. Trimming removed 3 bases at V and 3 bases at J, with 9 bases between.

V is TRBV2 and J is TRBJ2-7; D is ambiguous. The CDR3 has 14 amino acids. Germline V CDR1 and CDR2: SNHLY, FYNNEI. Trimming cost V 1 base and J 6 bases, with 13 bases left between them. Here the CDR3 reads CASSEGLDSAEQYF. The DNA of the CDR3 is TGTGCCAGCAGTGAAGGGCTAGATTCCGCCGAGCAGTACTTC. Using reference TRBV2 and TRBJ2-7 for the parts outside the CDR3, the full variable domain is EPEVTQTPSHQVTQMGQEVILRCVPISNHLYFYWYRQILGQKVEFLVSFYNNEISEKSEIFDDQFSVERPDGSNFTLKIRSTKLEDSAMYFCASSEGLDSAEQYFGPGTRLTVT.